This T cell receptor (beta chain) was sequenced in a study of T cells in Graves' hyperthyroidism and ophthalmopathy. TCR beta CDR3 regions were amplified from RNA transcripts. First-round RT-PCR of the TCR CDR3 relied on the HTBI primer set. TCRdb re-derived calls from the multiplex PCR reads in MiXCR, one entry per CDR3 protein. This table has 450,000 to 600,000 distinct CDR3 sequences, about 20% appearing once. In this sample, this clonotype turned up many times. Antigen: not known. The CDR3 extends over 14 amino acids. The ends lost 4 bases at V and 5 bases at J; junction bases unmatched: 5. The germline CDR1 and CDR2 sequences are DFQATT and SNEGSKA (reference sequence). Study outcomes and limitations: Median prediction lead before ophthalmopathy onset was 6.5 months with the model.

Clinical symptoms, serum thyroxine, TRAb, thyroid ultrasound and orbital computed tomography established diagnosis. The PBMCs had their origin in about 9.7 ml of fresh peripheral blood. The specimen sequenced was blood. The TCR was taken from a man between 35 and 55 years old with Graves' ophthalmopathy. The V gene is TRBV20-1, the J gene TRBJ2-3; 11 bases are a match to TRBD2. CDR3 region: CSAIAGGPVDTQYF. The CDR3 DNA reads TGCAGTGCTATAGCGGGGGGGCCGGTAGATACGCAGTATTTT.